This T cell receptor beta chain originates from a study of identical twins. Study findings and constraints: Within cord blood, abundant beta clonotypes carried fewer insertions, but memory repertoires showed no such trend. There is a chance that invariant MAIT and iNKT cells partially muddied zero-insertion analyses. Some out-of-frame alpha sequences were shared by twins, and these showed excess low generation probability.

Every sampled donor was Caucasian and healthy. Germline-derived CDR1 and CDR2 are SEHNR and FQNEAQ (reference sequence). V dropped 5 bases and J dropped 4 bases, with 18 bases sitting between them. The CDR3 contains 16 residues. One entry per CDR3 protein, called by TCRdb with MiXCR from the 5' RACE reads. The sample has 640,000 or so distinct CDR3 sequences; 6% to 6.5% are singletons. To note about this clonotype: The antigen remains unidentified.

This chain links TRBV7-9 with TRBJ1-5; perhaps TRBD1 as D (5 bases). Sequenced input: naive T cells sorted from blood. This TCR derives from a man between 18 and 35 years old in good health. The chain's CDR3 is CASSTWTRGSNQPQHF. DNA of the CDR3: TGTGCCAGCAGCACATGGACTCGGGGGTCAAATCAGCCCCAGCATTTT.